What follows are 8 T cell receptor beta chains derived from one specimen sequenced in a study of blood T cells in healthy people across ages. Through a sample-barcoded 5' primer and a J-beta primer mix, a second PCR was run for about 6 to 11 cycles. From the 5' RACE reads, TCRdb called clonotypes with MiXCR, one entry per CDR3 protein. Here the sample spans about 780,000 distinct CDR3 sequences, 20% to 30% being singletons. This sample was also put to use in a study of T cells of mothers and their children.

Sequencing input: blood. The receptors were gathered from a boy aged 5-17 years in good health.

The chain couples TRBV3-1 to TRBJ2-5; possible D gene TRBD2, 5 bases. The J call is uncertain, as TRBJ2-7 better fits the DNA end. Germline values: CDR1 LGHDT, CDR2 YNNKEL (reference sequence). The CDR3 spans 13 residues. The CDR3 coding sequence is TGTGCCAGCAGCCTCCTACTAGACCGCGAGCAGTACTTC. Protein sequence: CASSLLLDREQYF.

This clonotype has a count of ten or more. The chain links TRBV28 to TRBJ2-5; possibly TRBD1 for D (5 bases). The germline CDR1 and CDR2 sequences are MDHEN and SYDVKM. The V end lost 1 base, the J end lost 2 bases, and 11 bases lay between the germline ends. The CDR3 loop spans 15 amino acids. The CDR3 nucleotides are TGTGCCAGCAGTTTATTAACGACAGAACAAGAGACCCAGTACTTC. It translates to CASSLLTTEQETQYF.

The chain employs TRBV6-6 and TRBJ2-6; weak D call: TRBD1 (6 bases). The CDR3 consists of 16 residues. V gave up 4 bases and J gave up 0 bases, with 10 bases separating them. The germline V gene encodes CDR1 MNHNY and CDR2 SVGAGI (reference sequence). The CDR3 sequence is CASSWGQTSGANVLTF. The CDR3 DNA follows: TGTGCCAGCAGTTGGGGGCAGACCTCTGGGGCCAACGTCCTGACTTTC.

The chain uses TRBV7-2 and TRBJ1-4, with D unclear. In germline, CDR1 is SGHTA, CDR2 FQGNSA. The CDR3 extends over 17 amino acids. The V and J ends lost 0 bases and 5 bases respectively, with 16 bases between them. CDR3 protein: CASSLAVSNSLNEKLFF. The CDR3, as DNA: TGTGCCAGCAGCTTAGCGGTTTCAAACAGTCTGAATGAAAAACTGTTTTTT.

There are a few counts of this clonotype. The CDR3 loop is CASSQDMAIQETQYF. Written as DNA, the CDR3 is TGTGCCAGCAGCCAAGATATGGCTATCCAAGAGACCCAGTACTTC. This chain connects TRBV3-1 to TRBJ2-5; D unresolved. Germline assignment: CDR1 LGHDT and CDR2 YNNKEL (reference sequence). CDR3 length equals 15 residues. V was pared by 0 bases and J by 1 base, with 9 bases between.

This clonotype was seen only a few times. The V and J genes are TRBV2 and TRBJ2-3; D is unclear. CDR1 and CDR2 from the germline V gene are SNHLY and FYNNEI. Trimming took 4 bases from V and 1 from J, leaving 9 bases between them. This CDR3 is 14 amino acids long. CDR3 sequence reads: CASSGRQGTDTQYF. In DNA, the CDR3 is TGTGCCAGCAGTGGACGGCAGGGCACAGATACGCAGTATTTT. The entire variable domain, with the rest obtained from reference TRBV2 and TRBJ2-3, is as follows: EPEVTQTPSHQVTQMGQEVILRCVPISNHLYFYWYRQILGQKVEFLVSFYNNEISEKSEIFDDQFSVERPDGSNFTLKIRSTKLEDSAMYFCASSGRQGTDTQYFGPGTRLTVL.

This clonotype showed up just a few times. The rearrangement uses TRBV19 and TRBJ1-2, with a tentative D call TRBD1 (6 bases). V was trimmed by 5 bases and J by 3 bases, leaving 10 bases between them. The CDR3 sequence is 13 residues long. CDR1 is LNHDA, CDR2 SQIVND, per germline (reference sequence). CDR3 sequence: CASSRDTHYGYTF. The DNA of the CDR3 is TGTGCCAGTAGTCGGGACACTCACTATGGCTACACCTTC.

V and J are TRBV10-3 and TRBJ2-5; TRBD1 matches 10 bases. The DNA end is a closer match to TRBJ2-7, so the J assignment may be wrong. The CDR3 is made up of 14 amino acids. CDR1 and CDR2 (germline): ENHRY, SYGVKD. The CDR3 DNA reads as TGTGCCATCAGGGGGGACAGGGGTTCCGACGAGCAGTACTTC. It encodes CAIRGDRGSDEQYF.